These 32 T cell receptor beta chains share one sample of origin, sequenced in a study of T cells in Graves' hyperthyroidism and ophthalmopathy (dated by TCRdb to the late 2010s). Library generation was performed with multiplex PCR. The sequencer listed for this sample is Illumina HiSeq 2000. The TCR beta CDR3 regions were amplified from RNA transcripts. For the first round of RT-PCR on the TCR CDR3, the HTBI primer set was used together with the Qiagen OneStep RT-PCR kit. The raw public reads went through TCRdb reprocessing: fastp at Q25, MiXCR clone calling, in-frame beta chains kept. Each entry is one CDR3 protein sequence, shown with its most common DNA and genes. Counted in this sample were hundreds of thousands of distinct CDR3 sequences; approximately 15% of them appeared once. Of the sample, under 15% is held by the ten largest clones. Specimen: blood. The source of these receptors is a young man with Graves' ophthalmopathy.

This clonotype has ten or more counts. This chain links TRBV4-1 with TRBJ2-1; D call uncertain. Between the trimmed V and J ends, which lost 1 base and 8 bases, there was a span of 12 bases. Per germline, CDR1 MGHRA and CDR2 YSYEKL. CDR3 length: 14 amino acids. The CDR3 coding sequence is TGCGCCAGCAGCCAAGGGCCCCTGGGCGATGAGCAGTTCTTC. Amino acids: CASSQGPLGDEQFF.

Ten or more counts support this clonotype. The V call is TRBV3-1, the J call TRBJ2-1, with no clear D. This CDR3 comprises 15 residues. V lost 1 base, J lost 7 bases, and 14 bases lay in between. Germline CDR1 is LGHDT and CDR2 is YNNKEL (reference sequence). CDR3 in amino acids: CASSQGLLGSNEQFF. The CDR3 DNA reads as TGTGCCAGCAGCCAAGGCTTATTAGGGTCTAATGAGCAGTTCTTC.

The V and J genes are TRBV20-1 and TRBJ2-5; TRBD2 matches 11 bases. With 3 bases clipped from V and 5 bases from J, the junction kept 8 bases outside the gene matches. Germline CDR1 reads DFQATT; CDR2 reads SNEGSKA (reference sequence). This CDR3 is built from 15 residues. CDR3 region: CSASLLAGESETQYF. In DNA form, the CDR3 reads TGCAGTGCTAGCTTACTAGCGGGGGAGAGTGAGACCCAGTACTTC.

Many counts were recorded for this clonotype. The CDR3 region has the DNA TGTGCCAGCAGCCCTCAGACAGTGACCCAAGAGACCCAGTACTTC. Its protein is CASSPQTVTQETQYF. The chain has TRBV7-8 and TRBJ2-5; D perhaps matches TRBD1 (5 bases). Between the trimmed V and J ends, which lost 5 bases and 1 base, there was a span of 14 bases. The CDR3 spans 15 residues. Germline CDR1 and CDR2: SGHVS and FQNEAQ.

The chain joins TRBV20-1 to TRBJ2-7, with D tentatively TRBD1 or TRBD2 (5 bases each). The CDR3 runs to 14 residues. V was shortened by 6 bases and J by 4 bases, with 19 bases between the two germline ends. Germline V gene sequence: CDR1 DFQATT, CDR2 SNEGSKA (reference sequence). CDR3 DNA: TGCAGTGCCCTGCCCGCGGGTACAGGATACGAGCAGTACTTC. It specifies CSALPAGTGYEQYF.

The rearrangement joins TRBV2 to TRBJ1-5; D might be TRBD1 (6 bases). The CDR3 is made up of 16 amino acids. Trimming removed 11 bases at V and 6 bases at J, with 26 bases between. The V gene's germline CDR1 is SNHLY and CDR2 FYNNEI. The CDR3 sequence is CAGTPLTQGRIQPQHF. In DNA form, the CDR3 reads TGTGCCGGGACCCCCCTCACGCAGGGGCGCATTCAGCCCCAGCATTTT.

The J gene is TRBJ2-1, the V gene TRBV9; 7 nucleotides align to TRBD1. The CDR3 runs 14 residues. Trimming took 5 bases from V and 2 from J; bases not matched to a gene: 4. Per germline, CDR1 SGDLS and CDR2 YYNGEE. The CDR3 here is CASRPGTAYNEQFF. In DNA, the CDR3 is TGTGCCAGCAGACCCGGGACAGCCTACAATGAGCAGTTCTTC.

Ten or more counts support this clonotype. V and J are TRBV3-1 and TRBJ2-5, with D hard to call. V was cut by 2 bases and J by 2 bases, with 9 bases left in between. The CDR3 consists of 14 residues. Germline lookup yields CDR1 LGHDT and CDR2 YNNKEL (reference sequence). CDR3 sequence: CASSQSRHQETQYF. The CDR3 DNA follows: TGTGCCAGCAGCCAAAGCAGACATCAAGAGACCCAGTACTTC.

This clonotype was seen only a few times. This may arise from a read error, as a much more abundant clone is one base away. The gene calls are TRBV12-3 or TRBV12-4 and TRBJ2-3, with 7 bases that match TRBD2. There are 15 residues in the CDR3. CDR3 bases: TGTGCCACCAGTGATTTGAGCGGGGGCACAGATACGCAGTATTTT. Protein product: CATSDLSGGTDTQYF.

This clonotype was detected many times. The chain joins TRBV2 to TRBJ1-1, with 7 nucleotides matching TRBD1. Trimming removed 7 bases from V and 0 bases from J; junction bases left unmatched: 5. Germline-derived CDR1 and CDR2 are SNHLY and FYNNEI. The CDR3 contains 14 residues. The CDR3 nucleotides are TGTGCCAGCATCCTACAGGGGCTGAACACTGAAGCTTTCTTT. It encodes CASILQGLNTEAFF.

Ten or more counts support this clonotype. The J gene is TRBJ2-3, the V gene TRBV5-1, with 11 bases identical to TRBD2. CDR3 length equals 17 residues. Germline V CDR1 and CDR2: SGHRS, YFSETQ. The V and J ends lost 0 bases and 2 bases, in that order; junction bases with no gene match: 5. Here the CDR3 reads CASSLEGLAAYTDTQYF. The CDR3 nucleotides read TGCGCCAGCAGCTTGGAGGGACTAGCGGCCTACACAGATACGCAGTATTTT. Variable domain in full (rest from reference TRBV5-1 and TRBJ2-3): KAGVTQTPRYLIKTRGQQVTLSCSPISGHRSVSWYQQTPGQGLQFLFEYFSETQRNKGNFPGRFSGRQFSNSRSEMNVSTLELGDSALYLCASSLEGLAAYTDTQYFGPGTRLTVL.

This clonotype occurred a few times. V gene TRBV19 combines with J gene TRBJ1-4, with 10 positions matching TRBD1. From germline, CDR1 is LNHDA and CDR2 SQIVND (reference sequence). This CDR3 region has 15 residues. The V segment lost 10 bases and the J segment 3 bases; nucleotides outside the gene matches: 8. CDR3 protein: CATRQGATANEKLFF. CDR3 nucleotides: TGTGCCACCAGACAGGGGGCGACTGCTAATGAAAAACTGTTTTTT.

This clonotype was found a few times. The chain links TRBV6-2 or TRBV6-3 to TRBJ2-1; the D is unclear. With 0 bases removed from V and 0 bases from J, the gap between germline ends came to 9 bases. Germline assignment: CDR1 MNHEY and CDR2 SVGEGT. This CDR3 spans 16 amino acids. The CDR3 sequence is CASSYSGLDSYNEQFF. The CDR3 nucleotides are TGTGCCAGCAGTTACTCAGGGCTTGACTCCTACAATGAGCAGTTCTTC.

This clonotype was seen at least ten times. V gene TRBV7-9 combines with J gene TRBJ2-1; maybe TRBD1 (6 bases). CDR1 SEHNR and CDR2 FQNEAQ come from the germline V gene (reference sequence). The CDR3 is 15 residues long. V lost 5 bases, J lost 8 bases, and 19 bases lay in between. The CDR3 here is CASSRGHPTFDEQFF. The DNA of the CDR3 is TGTGCCAGCAGCCGGGGACATCCCACCTTCGATGAGCAGTTCTTC.

The rearrangement links TRBV24-1 to TRBJ1-2; a possible D gene is TRBD1 (5 bases). Trimming stripped 4 bases from V and 3 bases from J, with 11 bases between. The CDR3 consists of 14 residues. From germline, CDR1 is KGHDR and CDR2 SFDVKD. The CDR3 sequence is CATSESGPYYGYTF. In DNA form, the CDR3 reads TGTGCCACCAGTGAATCAGGGCCGTACTATGGCTACACCTTC.

This clonotype was detected ten times or more. This chain joins TRBV6-5 and TRBJ1-5; D call uncertain. V shed 0 bases and J shed 4 bases, with 10 bases lying between them. CDR3 length: 15 residues. Germline lookup yields CDR1 MNHEY and CDR2 SVGAGI. In nucleotides, the CDR3 is TGTGCCAGCAGTTACTCGGGTCTGGGGAATCAGCCCCAGCATTTT. It is translated as CASSYSGLGNQPQHF.

In its sample, this clonotype was seen a few times. The chain joins TRBV11-2 to TRBJ2-2, with TRBD2 matching over 7 bases. Germline V lookup: CDR1 SGHAT, CDR2 FQNNGV. CDR3 length: 19 amino acids. The trim removed 8 bases at V and 0 bases at J, leaving 18 bases unmatched. Written as DNA, the CDR3 is TGTGCCAGCTGGGGCCTGGCGGGAGACCCCCGAACGAACACCGGGGAGCTGTTTTTT. Amino acid sequence: CASWGLAGDPRTNTGELFF.

The sample holds many counts of this clonotype. The V and J genes are TRBV6-1 and TRBJ2-5; D is perhaps TRBD2 (5 bases). V was shortened by 5 bases and J by 2 bases, with 18 bases between the two germline ends. The germline CDR1 and CDR2 sequences are MNHNS and SASEGT. CDR3 length: 16 amino acids. In DNA form, the CDR3 reads TGTGCCAGCAGTCGTACACCAGCGGAGGCGCAAGAGACCCAGTACTTC. Residues: CASSRTPAEAQETQYF.

V and J are TRBV6-2 or TRBV6-3 and TRBJ2-7; D is uncertain. The germline V and J ends were trimmed by 0 bases and 6 bases, with 12 bases remaining between them. The germline CDR1 and CDR2 sequences are MNHEY and SVGEGT. The CDR3 is 14 residues long. The CDR3 region is CASSYSSRAGEQYF. CDR3 nucleotides: TGTGCCAGCAGTTACTCGAGCCGGGCCGGCGAGCAGTACTTC.

This clonotype was counted many times. The CDR3 DNA reads as TGTGCCAGCAGCACAGGGGAAGGCTATGGCTACACCTTC. It yields the protein CASSTGEGYGYTF. The chain employs TRBV7-9 and TRBJ1-2; 7 nucleotides match TRBD1. V lost 5 bases and J lost 4; bases outside the gene matches: 4. The CDR3 is 13 amino acids. Per the germline V gene, CDR1 is SEHNR and CDR2 is FQNEAQ (reference sequence).

This clonotype has ten or more counts. The chain combines TRBV5-1 with TRBJ2-7; TRBD2 matches at 11 bases. CDR3 length: 15 amino acids. The V segment lost 4 bases and the J segment 5 bases; nucleotides outside the gene matches: 8. Germline V gene data show CDR1 as SGHRS and CDR2 as YFSETQ. The CDR3 bases are TGCGCCAGCAGCCCCATAGCGGGAGGGCCTGACGAGCAGTACTTC. This gives the protein CASSPIAGGPDEQYF.

The sample holds many counts of this clonotype. The chain is built from TRBV6-5 and TRBJ2-5; the match to TRBD2 covers 12 bases. Trimming at V came to 0 bases and at J to 4 bases, leaving 0 bases not matched to a gene. Germline V lookup: CDR1 MNHEY, CDR2 SVGAGI. The CDR3 spans 15 residues. This chain's CDR3 is CASSYSGLAGETQYF. CDR3 coding DNA: TGTGCCAGCAGTTACTCGGGACTAGCGGGAGAGACCCAGTACTTC.

The chain links TRBV12-5 to TRBJ2-7; TRBD1 aligns across 8 bases. Germline V gives CDR1 LGHNT, CDR2 FRNRAP. With 1 base clipped from V and 0 bases from J, the junction kept 2 bases outside the gene matches. The CDR3 covers 15 residues. The CDR3 spells CASGLAQGGSYEQYF. In nucleotides, the CDR3 is TGTGCTAGTGGTTTGGCACAGGGGGGCTCCTACGAGCAGTACTTC.

This clonotype was seen a few times. This chain uses TRBV5-1 with TRBJ2-6; no reliable D call. Germline lookup yields CDR1 SGHRS and CDR2 YFSETQ. The CDR3 loop spans 16 amino acids. Trimming removed 1 base at V and 3 bases at J, with 11 bases between. The CDR3 nucleotides are TGCGCCAGCAGCTTGTCGGTAGGGATTGGGGCCAACGTCCTGACTTTC. Amino acid sequence: CASSLSVGIGANVLTF.

The sample holds many counts of this clonotype. This chain links TRBV3-1 with TRBJ2-1, with 8 bases matching TRBD2. CDR3 length: 17 residues. Germline CDR1 is LGHDT and CDR2 is YNNKEL (reference sequence). V shed 0 bases and J 8 bases; nucleotides not matched to a gene: 12. The CDR3 spells CASSQEFSGIGLHEQFF. For the CDR3, the DNA is TGTGCCAGCAGCCAAGAGTTTAGCGGGATAGGTTTGCATGAGCAGTTCTTC.

In this sample, this clonotype turned up many times. V is TRBV29-1 and J is TRBJ2-7, with 7 positions matching TRBD2. Germline trimming cut 1 base from V and 0 bases from J; bases unmatched to any gene: 3. Per the germline V gene, CDR1 is SQVTM and CDR2 is ANQGSEA. The CDR3 is made up of 14 amino acids. The CDR3 bases are TGCAGCGTTGAAGGACTAGCAGACTCCTACGAGCAGTACTTC. Its translation: CSVEGLADSYEQYF.

The chain uses TRBV11-2 and TRBJ2-7, with TRBD2 identical over 8 bases. The CDR3 contains 16 residues. CDR1 and CDR2 from the germline V gene are SGHAT and FQNNGV. Trimming removed 3 bases from V and 0 bases from J; junction bases left unmatched: 7. CDR3 protein: CASSLALREDSYEQYF. CDR3 nucleotides: TGTGCCAGCAGCTTGGCCTTGCGGGAGGACTCCTACGAGCAGTACTTC.

In its sample, this clonotype was seen a few times. The chain carries TRBV15 and TRBJ1-3; D remains unclear. The CDR3 is 18 amino acids. The germline CDR1 and CDR2 sequences are LNHNV and YYDKDF (reference sequence). V lost 1 base to trimming and J lost 2 bases, with 18 bases between them. Here the CDR3 reads CATSRVLGPVMAGNTIYF. The CDR3 coding sequence is TGTGCCACCAGCAGAGTCCTGGGCCCGGTTATGGCTGGAAACACCATATATTTT.

This clonotype was picked up many times. The genes are TRBV5-5 and TRBJ2-3, with unresolved D. The V gene lost 0 bases and the J gene lost 4 bases, with 12 bases spanning the gap. Germline V CDR1 and CDR2: SGHKS, YYEKEE (reference sequence). The CDR3 contains 15 residues. As DNA, the CDR3 is TGTGCCAGCAGCTTGGAGATACCTGGCCCAGATACGCAGTATTTT. Protein sequence: CASSLEIPGPDTQYF.

The genes are TRBV9 and TRBJ2-3; a possible D gene is TRBD2 (5 bases). The germline V gene has CDR1 SGDLS and CDR2 YYNGEE. With 0 bases removed from V and 2 bases from J, the gap between germline ends came to 10 bases. The CDR3 length is 15 residues. This CDR3 reads CASSVDEGYTDTQYF. The CDR3 coding sequence is TGTGCCAGCAGCGTAGATGAGGGTTACACAGATACGCAGTATTTT.

Many counts were recorded for this clonotype. The chain couples TRBV7-6 to TRBJ2-5, with D possibly being TRBD2 (7 bases). Trimming removed 7 bases at V and 5 bases at J, with 20 bases between. The CDR3 covers 15 residues. The germline CDR1 and CDR2 sequences are SGHVS and FNYEAQ. The CDR3 nucleotides read TGTGCCAGCAACTCTCAGTCGGGGGGCCGTGAGACCCAGTACTTC. The encoded protein is CASNSQSGGRETQYF.

This clonotype was counted only a few times. J is TRBJ1-2 and V is TRBV29-1; 10 bases align to TRBD1. V lost 4 bases and J lost 14; bases outside the gene matches: 10. CDR1 and CDR2 from the germline V gene are SQVTM and ANQGSEA. CDR3 length equals 12 residues. In nucleotides, the CDR3 is TGCAGCGTTGTTCTTGGGACAGGGGCCAAGACCTTC. Translating it yields CSVVLGTGAKTF.